This T cell receptor beta chain was sequenced during a study of T-cell reconstitution after alpha-beta-depleted transplantation in children. CDR1 SGHTA and CDR2 FQGTGA come from the germline V gene. Trimming cost V 4 bases and J 7 bases, with 10 bases left between them. CDR3 length: 13 residues. A library of TCRbeta sequences, prepared with unique molecular identifiers, was generated. TCRdb re-analysed the PCR reads in MiXCR, keeping a single row per CDR3 protein. The sample has 200,000 to 300,000 distinct CDR3 sequences, about 11% seen once. The chain uses TRBV7-3 and TRBJ2-2, with D perhaps TRBD2 (6 bases). Sequencing was performed on PBMCs from the stem cell graft donor, taken from the stem cell graft. The receptor's source is a human donor who donated a stem cell graft to a child with acute lymphoblastic leukemia. CDR3 nucleotides: TGTGCCAGCAGCTGGGGGGAACGCGGGGAGCTGTTTTTT. It codes for CASSWGERGELFF.